These T cell receptor beta chains were read from a single sample in a study of blood T cell repertoires in COVID-19. Only in-frame clones appear in the TCRdb table, and some are missing; sequencing was by immunoSEQ multiplex PCR. Among approximately 210,000 clones, about nine tenths were seen once, and the ten largest hold 2% to 2.5%. Sequenced: peripheral blood. These receptors originate from a man younger than 40 who had recovered from COVID-19. Both conserved end residues are part of each CDR3. A D gene is named only where the DNA matches it firmly. Size values are once, few and many counts, or a class for expanded clones, and some rows have none.

TRBJ1-2	.	15	TRBV6-1	.	TGTGCCAGCAGTGAAGAAGGTAGGAGATTCGGTGGCTACACCTTC	CASSEEGRRFGGYTF
TRBJ1-1	.	15	TRBV4-1	.	TGCGCCAGCAGCCAGGGAGGGACGGTGAACACTGAAGCTTTCTTT	CASSQGGTVNTEAFF
TRBJ2-3	.	13	TRBV12-3/TRBV12-4	.	TGTGCCAGCAGTTTACCGGGACTCTTTAAGCAGTATTTT	CASSLPGLFKQYF
TRBJ1-4	.	16	TRBV19	TRBD1	TGTGCCAGTAGTCCAGGGGGCAGGGTAACTCATGAAAAACTGTTTTTT	CASSPGGRVTHEKLFF
TRBJ1-5	.	17	TRBV19	.	TGTGCCAGTAGTATAGGCAGGGCCGCGTATAGCAATCAGCCCCAGCATTTT	CASSIGRAAYSNQPQHF
TRBJ1-2	.	13	TRBV19	.	TGTGCCAGTAACATTGACAGTAACTATGGCTACACCTTC	CASNIDSNYGYTF
TRBJ2-7	.	12	TRBV30	.	TGTGCCTGGAGTGAGGGGCACTACGAGCAGTACTTC	CAWSEGHYEQYF
TRBJ2-2	.	15	TRBV6-4	.	TGTGCCAGCAGTGACTCGGGGGGTTTCACCGGGGAGCTGTTTTTT	CASSDSGGFTGELFF
TRBJ1-5	.	13	TRBV5-4	.	TGTGCCAGCAGCTTGGACTCCAATCAGCCCCAGCATTTT	CASSLDSNQPQHF
TRBJ2-2	.	16	TRBV9	.	TGTGCCAGCAGCGACCCTTACAGGACGAACACCGGGGAGCTGTTTTTT	CASSDPYRTNTGELFF
TRBJ2-1	once	15	TRBV13	TRBD2	TGTGCCAGCAGCTTAGTCGGGGGGGCCTACAATGAGCAGTTCTTC	CASSLVGGAYNEQFF
TRBJ2-3	.	16	TRBV6-6	.	TGTGCCAGCAGTTACGGGCATGGAACTAGCACAGATACGCAGTATTTT	CASSYGHGTSTDTQYF
TRBJ2-3	.	15	TRBV7-9	TRBD1	TGTGCCAGCAGCTTAGGGGACAGGGGCGCAGATACGCAGTATTTT	CASSLGDRGADTQYF
TRBJ1-2	.	12	TRBV12-3/TRBV12-4	.	TGTGCCAGCAGTTGGACAGTCTATGGCTACACCTTC	CASSWTVYGYTF